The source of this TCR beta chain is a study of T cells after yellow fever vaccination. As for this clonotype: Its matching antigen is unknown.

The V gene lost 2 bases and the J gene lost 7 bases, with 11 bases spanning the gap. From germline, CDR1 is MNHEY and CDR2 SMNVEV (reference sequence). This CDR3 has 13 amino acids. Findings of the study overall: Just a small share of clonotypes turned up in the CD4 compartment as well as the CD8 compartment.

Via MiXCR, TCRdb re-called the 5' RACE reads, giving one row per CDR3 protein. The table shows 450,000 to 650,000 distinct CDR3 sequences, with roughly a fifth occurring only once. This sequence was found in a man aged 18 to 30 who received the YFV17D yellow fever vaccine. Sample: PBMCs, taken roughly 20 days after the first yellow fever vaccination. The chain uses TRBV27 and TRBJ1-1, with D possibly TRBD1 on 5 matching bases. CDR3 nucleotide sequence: TGTGCCAGCAGTTTAGTTTCGGGGGATGAAGCTTTCTTT. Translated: CASSLVSGDEAFF.